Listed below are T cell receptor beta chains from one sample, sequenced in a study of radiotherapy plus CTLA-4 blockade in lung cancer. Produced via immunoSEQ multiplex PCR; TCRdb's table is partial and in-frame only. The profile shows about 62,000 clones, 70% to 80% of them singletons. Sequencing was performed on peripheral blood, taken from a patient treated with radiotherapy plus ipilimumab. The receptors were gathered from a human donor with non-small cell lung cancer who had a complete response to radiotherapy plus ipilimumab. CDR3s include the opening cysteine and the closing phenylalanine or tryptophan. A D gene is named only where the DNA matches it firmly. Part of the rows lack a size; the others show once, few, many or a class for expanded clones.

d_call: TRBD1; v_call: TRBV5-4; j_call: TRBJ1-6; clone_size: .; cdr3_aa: CASSVDRGVSPLHF; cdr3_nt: TGTGCCAGCAGCGTGGACAGGGGGGTATCACCCCTCCACTTT
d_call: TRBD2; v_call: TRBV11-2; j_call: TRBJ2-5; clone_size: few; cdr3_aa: CASKLLAGLQETQYF; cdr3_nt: TGTGCCAGCAAGTTACTAGCGGGGCTACAAGAGACCCAGTACTTC
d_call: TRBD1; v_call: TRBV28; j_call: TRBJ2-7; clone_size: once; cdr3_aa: CASRADYRDRVTYEQYF; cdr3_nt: TGTGCCAGCAGAGCCGATTACCGGGACAGGGTTACCTACGAGCAGTACTTC
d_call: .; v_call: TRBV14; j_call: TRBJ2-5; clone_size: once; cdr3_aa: CASSKHRTHQETQYF; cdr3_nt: TGTGCCAGCAGCAAGCACAGGACCCACCAAGAGACCCAGTACTTC
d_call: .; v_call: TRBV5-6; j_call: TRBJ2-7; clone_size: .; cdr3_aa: CASSLLHSYEQYF; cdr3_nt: TGTGCCAGCAGCTTGTTACACTCCTACGAGCAGTACTTC
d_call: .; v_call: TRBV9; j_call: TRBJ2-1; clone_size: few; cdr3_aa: CASSVEVGLGNEQFF; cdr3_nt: TGTGCCAGCAGCGTGGAGGTGGGTCTGGGTAATGAGCAGTTCTTC
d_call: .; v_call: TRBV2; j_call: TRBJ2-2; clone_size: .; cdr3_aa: CASSEFGTLPGELFF; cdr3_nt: TGTGCCAGCAGTGAATTCGGGACTCTCCCCGGGGAGCTGTTTTTT
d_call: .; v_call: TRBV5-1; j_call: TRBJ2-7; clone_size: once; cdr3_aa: CASSLGPSSPGASYEQYF; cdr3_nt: TGCGCCAGCAGCTTGGGCCCCTCTAGTCCAGGGGCCTCCTACGAGCAGTACTTC
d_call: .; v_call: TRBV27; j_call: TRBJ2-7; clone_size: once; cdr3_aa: CASRNVRAQGSYEQYF; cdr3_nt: TGTGCCAGCAGAAATGTCCGGGCCCAGGGCTCCTACGAGCAGTACTTC
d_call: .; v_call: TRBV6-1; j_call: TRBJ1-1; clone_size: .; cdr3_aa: CASSPPVNTEAFF; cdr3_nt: TGTGCCAGCAGTCCTCCCGTGAACACTGAAGCTTTCTTT
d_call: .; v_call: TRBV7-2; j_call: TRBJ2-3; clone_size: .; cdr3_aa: CASSLRKPSSTDTQYF; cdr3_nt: TGTGCCAGCAGCTTAAGAAAGCCCTCCAGCACAGATACGCAGTATTTT
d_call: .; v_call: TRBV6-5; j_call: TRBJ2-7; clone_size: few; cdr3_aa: CASSYEPNSYEQYF; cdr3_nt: TGTGCCAGCAGTTACGAGCCCAACTCCTACGAGCAGTACTTC
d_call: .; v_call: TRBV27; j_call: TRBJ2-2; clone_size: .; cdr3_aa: CASSSWRASTGELFF; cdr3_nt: TGTGCCAGCAGTTCTTGGCGGGCATCCACCGGGGAGCTGTTTTTT
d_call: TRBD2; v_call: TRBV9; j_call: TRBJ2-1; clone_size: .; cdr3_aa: CASSVDGRTVNEQFF; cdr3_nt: TGTGCCAGCAGCGTAGACGGGAGGACCGTTAATGAGCAGTTCTTC
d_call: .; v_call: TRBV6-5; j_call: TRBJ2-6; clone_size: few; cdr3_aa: CASTYSGANVLTF; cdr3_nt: TGTGCCAGCACGTACTCTGGGGCCAACGTCCTGACTTTC
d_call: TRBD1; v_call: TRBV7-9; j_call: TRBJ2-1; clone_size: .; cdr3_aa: CASTGDRGRVEQFF; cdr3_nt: TGTGCCAGCACCGGGGACAGGGGGCGAGTTGAGCAGTTCTTC
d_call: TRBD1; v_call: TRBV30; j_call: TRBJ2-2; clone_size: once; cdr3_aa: CAWKGRDRAIGELFF; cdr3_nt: TGTGCCTGGAAGGGGCGGGACAGGGCAATCGGGGAGCTGTTTTTT
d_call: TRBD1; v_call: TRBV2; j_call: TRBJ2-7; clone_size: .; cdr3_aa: CASLPSGTGQYF; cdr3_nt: TGTGCCAGCCTACCCTCCGGGACAGGGCAGTACTTC
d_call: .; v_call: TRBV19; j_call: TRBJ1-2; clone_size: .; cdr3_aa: CASSIRTGNYGYTF; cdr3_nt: TGTGCCAGTAGTATCAGAACAGGGAACTATGGCTACACCTTC
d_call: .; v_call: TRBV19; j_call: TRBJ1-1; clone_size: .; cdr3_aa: CASSMYMNTEAFF; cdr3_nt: TGTGCCAGTAGTATGTACATGAACACTGAAGCTTTCTTT
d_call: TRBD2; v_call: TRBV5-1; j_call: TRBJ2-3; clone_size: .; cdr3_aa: CASSYLAGGQDTQYF; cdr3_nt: TGCGCCAGCAGCTACTTAGCGGGAGGGCAAGATACGCAGTATTTT
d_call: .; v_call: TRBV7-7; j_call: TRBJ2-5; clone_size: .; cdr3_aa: CASGLGGLQETQYF; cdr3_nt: TGTGCCAGCGGCTTGGGGGGGCTTCAAGAGACCCAGTACTTC
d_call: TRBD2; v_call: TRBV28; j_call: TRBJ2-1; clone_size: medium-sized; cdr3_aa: CASSLSTSGASYNEQFF; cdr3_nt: TGTGCCAGCAGTTTATCGACTAGCGGGGCCTCCTACAATGAGCAGTTCTTC
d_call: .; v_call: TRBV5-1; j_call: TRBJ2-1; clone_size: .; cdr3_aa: CASSFEGARYNEQFF; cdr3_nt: TGCGCCAGCAGCTTTGAAGGGGCGAGGTACAATGAGCAGTTCTTC
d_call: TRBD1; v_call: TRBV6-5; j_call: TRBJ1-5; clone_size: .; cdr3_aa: CASSPWDSLGQPQHF; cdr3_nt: TGTGCCAGCAGTCCGTGGGACAGCTTGGGACAGCCCCAGCATTTT
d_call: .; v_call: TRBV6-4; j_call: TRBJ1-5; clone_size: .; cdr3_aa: CASNTVYSNQPQHF; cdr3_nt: TGTGCCAGCAACACAGTCTATAGCAATCAGCCCCAGCATTTT
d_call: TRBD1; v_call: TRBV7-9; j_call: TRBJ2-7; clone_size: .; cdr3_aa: CASSLGPPGGREQYF; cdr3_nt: TGTGCCAGCAGCTTAGGGCCCCCAGGGGGCCGCGAGCAGTACTTC
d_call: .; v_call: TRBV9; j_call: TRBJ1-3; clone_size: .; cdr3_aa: CASSVSLPQVSGNTIYF; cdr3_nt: TGTGCCAGCAGCGTTTCTTTGCCACAAGTCTCTGGAAACACCATATATTTT
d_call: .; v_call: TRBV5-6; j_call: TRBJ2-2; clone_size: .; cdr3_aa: CASSLGSRAAFLTGELFF; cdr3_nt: TGTGCCAGCAGCTTGGGATCGAGGGCTGCCTTTTTGACCGGGGAGCTGTTTTTT
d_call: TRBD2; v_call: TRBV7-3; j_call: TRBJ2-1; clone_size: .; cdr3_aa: CASSSGGLAGPNEQFF; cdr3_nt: TGTGCCAGCAGCTCCGGAGGACTAGCGGGCCCCAATGAGCAGTTCTTC
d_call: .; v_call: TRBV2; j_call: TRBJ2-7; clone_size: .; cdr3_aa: CASSEQYEQYF; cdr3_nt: TGTGCCAGCAGTGAACAGTACGAGCAGTACTTC
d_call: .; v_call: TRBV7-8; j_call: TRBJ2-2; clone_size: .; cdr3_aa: CASSLARRRATGELFF; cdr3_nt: TGTGCCAGCAGCTTAGCCCGGAGGAGGGCCACCGGGGAGCTGTTTTTT
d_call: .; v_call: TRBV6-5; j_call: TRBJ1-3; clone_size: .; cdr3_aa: CASTRSRNSGNTIYF; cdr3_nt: TGTGCCAGCACCCGGAGCCGGAACTCTGGAAACACCATATATTTT
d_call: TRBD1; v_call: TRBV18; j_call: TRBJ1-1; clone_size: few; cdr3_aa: CASSPSGQVNAEAFF; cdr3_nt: TGTGCCAGCTCACCCAGTGGACAGGTCAATGCTGAAGCTTTCTTT
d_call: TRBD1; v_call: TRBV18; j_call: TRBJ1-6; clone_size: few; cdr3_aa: CASSLQGARNSPLHF; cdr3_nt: TGTGCCAGCTCACTGCAGGGGGCGAGGAATTCACCCCTCCACTTT
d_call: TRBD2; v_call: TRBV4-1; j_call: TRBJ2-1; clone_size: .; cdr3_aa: CASSQGPGSGGAYEQFF; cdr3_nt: TGCGCCAGCAGCCAAGGGCCTGGGAGCGGGGGGGCGTATGAGCAGTTCTTC
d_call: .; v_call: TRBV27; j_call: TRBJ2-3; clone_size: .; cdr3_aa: CASSLRPPLLTDTQYF; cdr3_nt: TGTGCCAGCAGTTTACGTCCCCCCTTGCTGACTGATACGCAGTATTTT